The 9 T cell receptor beta chains below all came from one sample that was sequenced in a study of OX40 agonist ivuxolimab in advanced cancers. Produced via immunoSEQ multiplex PCR; TCRdb's table is partial and in-frame only. Of about 70,000 clones detected, 70% to 90% appear once; the ten largest clones hold 0.86%. This specimen was CD4+ or CD8+ T cells sorted from blood, taken in a trial of the OX40 agonist ivuxolimab. Receptors originate from an adult with an advanced solid tumor such as melanoma, head and neck, liver or kidney cancer.

The rearrangement joins TRBV5-1 to TRBJ1-1; 7 positions agree with TRBD1. The CDR3 runs 13 residues. The germline V gene encodes CDR1 SGHRS and CDR2 YFSETQ. V was pared by 3 bases and J by 3 bases, with 2 bases of the junction left unmatched. The CDR3 DNA sequence: TGCGCCAGCAGCTGGGACAGAGACACTGAAGCTTTCTTT. It is translated as CASSWDRDTEAFF.

The chain couples TRBV7-8 to TRBJ2-1; D is undetermined. The germline V gene encodes CDR1 SGHVS and CDR2 FQNEAQ. This CDR3 contains 15 residues. Deletions cut 5 bases from V and 10 bases from J, with 21 bases between. Here the CDR3 DNA reads TGTGCCAGCAGCACCCCCGTTGATGGTTTCGGGGAGCAGTTCTTC. It encodes CASSTPVDGFGEQFF. The full variable domain, its missing parts supplied by reference TRBV7-8 and TRBJ2-1, is GAGVSQSPRYKVAKRGQDVALRCDPISGHVSLFWYQQALGQGPEFLTYFQNEAQLDKSGLPSDRFFAERPEGSVSTLKIQRTQQEDSAVYLCASSTPVDGFGEQFFGPGTRLTVL.

This sequence joins TRBV5-8 and TRBJ1-2; 10 nucleotides align to TRBD1. With V trimmed by 2 bases and J by 3 bases, 4 bases remained unmatched. Germline V gene sequence: CDR1 SGHTS, CDR2 YDEGEE. This CDR3 spans 15 amino acids. DNA of the CDR3: TGTGCCAGCAGCTTACCCGGGACAGGGGACTATGGCTACACCTTC. It encodes CASSLPGTGDYGYTF.

The chain uses TRBV4-2 and TRBJ1-2, with 10 bases fitting TRBD1. CDR1 is LGHNA, CDR2 YNFKEQ, per germline. The ends lost 5 bases at V and 5 bases at J; junction bases unmatched: 11. The CDR3 spans 16 residues. CDR3 amino acids: CASSLGGQGRYYGYTF. The CDR3 DNA reads as TGTGCCAGCAGCTTGGGGGGACAGGGGAGGTATTATGGCTACACCTTC.

This clone was counted only a few times. The CDR3 DNA is TGTGCCAGCAGTCGAACTAGCGGGAGCCCAAACGAGCAGTACTTC. Translated: CASSRTSGSPNEQYF. V gene TRBV6-5 combines with J gene TRBJ2-7; 11 bases match TRBD2. CDR1 is MNHEY and CDR2 is SVGAGI in the germline V gene. The CDR3 extends over 15 amino acids. V lost 5 bases and J lost 5; bases outside the gene matches: 8.

The chain recombines TRBV7-9 with TRBJ2-3; no reliable D call. Germline V gene lookup returns CDR1 SEHNR and CDR2 FQNEAQ (reference sequence). V was trimmed by 5 bases and J by 3 bases, leaving 12 bases between them. The CDR3 is 14 amino acids. In DNA form, the CDR3 reads TGTGCCAGCAGCCCTCCGGAAAGGACAGATACGCAGTATTTT. Translated: CASSPPERTDTQYF.

The V and J genes are TRBV4-3 and TRBJ2-6; D unresolved. The germline gives CDR1 LGHNA, CDR2 YSLEER. Trimming removed 0 bases at V and 2 bases at J, with 2 bases between. This CDR3 is 14 amino acids long. CDR3 loop: CASSQDPGANVLTF. The CDR3 DNA reads as TGCGCCAGCAGCCAAGACCCTGGGGCCAACGTCCTGACTTTC.

DNA of the CDR3: TGCGCCAGCAGCTTGGAGAAATTCCGGGACAGGGAACCTGATACGCAGTATTTT. Protein product: CASSLEKFRDREPDTQYF. The chain uses TRBV5-1 and TRBJ2-3, with TRBD1 identical over 9 bases. CDR3 length: 18 residues. V gave up 0 bases and J gave up 6 bases; unmatched junction bases: 14. Germline CDR1 and CDR2: SGHRS and YFSETQ. The variable domain in full, completed from reference TRBV5-1 and TRBJ2-3, reads KAGVTQTPRYLIKTRGQQVTLSCSPISGHRSVSWYQQTPGQGLQFLFEYFSETQRNKGNFPGRFSGRQFSNSRSEMNVSTLELGDSALYLCASSLEKFRDREPDTQYFGPGTRLTVL.

This sequence joins TRBV2 and TRBJ1-1, with D unclear. V gave up 6 bases and J gave up 7 bases, with 15 bases separating them. The CDR3 consists of 13 residues. Germline loops: CDR1 SNHLY, CDR2 FYNNEI. The CDR3 loop is CASRETLQYEAFF. As DNA, the CDR3 is TGTGCCAGCAGGGAAACACTGCAATATGAAGCTTTCTTT.